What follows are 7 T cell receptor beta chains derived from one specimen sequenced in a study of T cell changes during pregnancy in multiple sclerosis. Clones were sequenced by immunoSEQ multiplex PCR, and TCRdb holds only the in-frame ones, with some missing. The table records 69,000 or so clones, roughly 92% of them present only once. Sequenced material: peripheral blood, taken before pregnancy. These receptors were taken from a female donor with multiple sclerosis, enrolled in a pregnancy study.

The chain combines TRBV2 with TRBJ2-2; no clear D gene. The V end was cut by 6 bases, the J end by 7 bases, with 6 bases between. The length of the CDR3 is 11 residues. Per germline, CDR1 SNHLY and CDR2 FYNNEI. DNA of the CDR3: TGTGCCAGCAGGCCGGGCGGGGAGCTGTTTTTT. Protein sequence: CASRPGGELFF.

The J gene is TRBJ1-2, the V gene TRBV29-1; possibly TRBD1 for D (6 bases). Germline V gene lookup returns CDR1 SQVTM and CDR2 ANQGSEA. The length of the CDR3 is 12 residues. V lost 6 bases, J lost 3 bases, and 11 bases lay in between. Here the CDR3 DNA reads TGCAGCGTCGGCAAGGGGGACTATGGCTACACCTTC. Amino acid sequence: CSVGKGDYGYTF.

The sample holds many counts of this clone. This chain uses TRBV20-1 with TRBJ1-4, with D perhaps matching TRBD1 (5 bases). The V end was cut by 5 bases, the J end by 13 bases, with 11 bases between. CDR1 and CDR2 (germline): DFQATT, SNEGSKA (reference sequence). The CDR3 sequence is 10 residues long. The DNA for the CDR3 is TGCAGTGCTCGCCGGGGGAGACTGTTTTTT. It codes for CSARRGRLFF.

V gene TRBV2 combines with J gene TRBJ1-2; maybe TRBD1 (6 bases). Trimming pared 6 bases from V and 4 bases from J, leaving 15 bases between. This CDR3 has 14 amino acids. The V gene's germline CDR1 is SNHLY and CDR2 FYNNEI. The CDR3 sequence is CASRAAGVAYGYTF. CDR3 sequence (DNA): TGTGCCAGCAGGGCGGCAGGGGTGGCCTATGGCTACACCTTC.

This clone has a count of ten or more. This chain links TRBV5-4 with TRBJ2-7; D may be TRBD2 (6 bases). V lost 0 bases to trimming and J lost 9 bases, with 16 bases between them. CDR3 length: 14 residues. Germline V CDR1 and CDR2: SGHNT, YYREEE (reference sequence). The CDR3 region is CASSLVGSGAGQYF. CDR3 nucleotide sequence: TGTGCCAGCAGCTTGGTAGGTAGCGGAGCTGGGCAGTACTTC.

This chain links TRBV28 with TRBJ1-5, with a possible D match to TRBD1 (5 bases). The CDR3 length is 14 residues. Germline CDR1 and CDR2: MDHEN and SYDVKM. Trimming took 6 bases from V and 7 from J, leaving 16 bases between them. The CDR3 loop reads CASRPFRDRQPQHF. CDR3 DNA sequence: TGTGCCAGCAGACCCTTCAGGGATCGGCAGCCCCAGCATTTT. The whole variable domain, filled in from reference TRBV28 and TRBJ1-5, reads DVKVTQSSRYLVKRTGEKVFLECVQDMDHENMFWYRQDPGLGLRLIYFSYDVKMKEKGDIPEGYSVSREKKERFSLILESASTNQTSMYLCASRPFRDRQPQHFGDGTRLSIL.

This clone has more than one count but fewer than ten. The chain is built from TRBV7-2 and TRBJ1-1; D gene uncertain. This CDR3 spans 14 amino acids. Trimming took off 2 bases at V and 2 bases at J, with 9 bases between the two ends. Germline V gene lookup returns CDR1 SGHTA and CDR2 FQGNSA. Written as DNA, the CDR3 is TGTGCCAGCAGCTTAAGCTCAACCAACACTGAAGCTTTCTTT. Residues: CASSLSSTNTEAFF.